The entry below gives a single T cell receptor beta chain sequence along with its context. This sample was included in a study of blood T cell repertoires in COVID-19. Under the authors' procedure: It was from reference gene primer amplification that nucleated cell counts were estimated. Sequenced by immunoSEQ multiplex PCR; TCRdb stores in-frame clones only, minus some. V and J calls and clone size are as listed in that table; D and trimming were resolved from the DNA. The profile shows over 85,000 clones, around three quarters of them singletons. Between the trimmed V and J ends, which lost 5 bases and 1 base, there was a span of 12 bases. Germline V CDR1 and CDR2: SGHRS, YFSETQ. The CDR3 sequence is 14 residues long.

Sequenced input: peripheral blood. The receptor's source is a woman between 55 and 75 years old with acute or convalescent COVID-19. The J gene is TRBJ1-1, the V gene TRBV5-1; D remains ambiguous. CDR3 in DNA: TGCGCCAGCAGTGCACGACAAACGAACACTGAAGCTTTCTTT. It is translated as CASSARQTNTEAFF.